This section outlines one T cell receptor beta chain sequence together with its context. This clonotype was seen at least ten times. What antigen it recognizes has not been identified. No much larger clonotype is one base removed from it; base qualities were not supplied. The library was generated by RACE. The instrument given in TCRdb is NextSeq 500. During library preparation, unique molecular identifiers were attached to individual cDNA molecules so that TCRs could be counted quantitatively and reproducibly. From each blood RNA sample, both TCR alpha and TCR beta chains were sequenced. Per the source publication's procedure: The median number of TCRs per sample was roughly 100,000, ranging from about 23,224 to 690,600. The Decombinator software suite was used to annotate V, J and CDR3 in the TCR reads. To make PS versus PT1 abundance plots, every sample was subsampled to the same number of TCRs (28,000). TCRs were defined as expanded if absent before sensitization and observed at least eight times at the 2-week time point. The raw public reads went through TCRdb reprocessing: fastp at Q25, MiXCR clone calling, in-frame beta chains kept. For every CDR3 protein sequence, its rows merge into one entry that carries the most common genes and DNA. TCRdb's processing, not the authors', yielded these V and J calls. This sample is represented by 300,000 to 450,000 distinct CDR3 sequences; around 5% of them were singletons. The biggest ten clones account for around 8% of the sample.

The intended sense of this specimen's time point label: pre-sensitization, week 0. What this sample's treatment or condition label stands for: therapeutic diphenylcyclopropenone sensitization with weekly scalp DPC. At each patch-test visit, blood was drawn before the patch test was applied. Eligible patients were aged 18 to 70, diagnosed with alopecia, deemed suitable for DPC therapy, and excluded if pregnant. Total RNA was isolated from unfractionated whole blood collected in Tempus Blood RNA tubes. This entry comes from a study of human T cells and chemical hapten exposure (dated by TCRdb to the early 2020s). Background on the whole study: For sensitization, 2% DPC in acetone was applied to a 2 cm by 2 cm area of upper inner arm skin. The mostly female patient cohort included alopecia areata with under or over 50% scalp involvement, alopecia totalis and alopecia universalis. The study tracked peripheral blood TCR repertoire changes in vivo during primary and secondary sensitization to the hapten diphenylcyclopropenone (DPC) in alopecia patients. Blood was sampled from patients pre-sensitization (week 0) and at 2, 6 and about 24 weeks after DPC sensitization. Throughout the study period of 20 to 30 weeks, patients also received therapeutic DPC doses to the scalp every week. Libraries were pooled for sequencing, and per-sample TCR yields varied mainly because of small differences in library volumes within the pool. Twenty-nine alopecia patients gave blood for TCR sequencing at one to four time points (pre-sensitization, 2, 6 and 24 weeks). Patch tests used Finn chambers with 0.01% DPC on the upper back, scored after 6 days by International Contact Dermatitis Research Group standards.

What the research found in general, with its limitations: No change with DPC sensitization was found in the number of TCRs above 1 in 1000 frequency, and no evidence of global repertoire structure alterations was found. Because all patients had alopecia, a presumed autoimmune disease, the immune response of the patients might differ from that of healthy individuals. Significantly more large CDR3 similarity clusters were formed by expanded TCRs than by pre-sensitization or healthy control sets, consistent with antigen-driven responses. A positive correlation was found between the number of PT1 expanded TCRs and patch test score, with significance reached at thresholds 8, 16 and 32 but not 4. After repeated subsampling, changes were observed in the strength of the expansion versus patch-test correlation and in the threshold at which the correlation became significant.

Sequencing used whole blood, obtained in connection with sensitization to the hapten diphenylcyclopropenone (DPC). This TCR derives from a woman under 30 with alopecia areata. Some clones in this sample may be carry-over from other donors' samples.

The nucleotide sequence is given as TGCAGTGCTAGAGGTACTAGCAGGGTTTACGAGCAGTACTTC. This gives the protein CSARGTSRVYEQYF. The chain employs TRBV20-1 and TRBJ2-7, with TRBD2 as a weak D call on 6 bases. Trimming takes 1 base from V and 4 bases from J, and the germline ends sit 14 bases apart. From the cysteine through the phenylalanine, the CDR3 covers 14 amino acids. Left in the record is the CDR3 DNA by itself, 42 bases read in frame from the first base. CDR1 DFQATT and CDR2 SNEGSKA were looked up in the germline V gene (reference sequence).